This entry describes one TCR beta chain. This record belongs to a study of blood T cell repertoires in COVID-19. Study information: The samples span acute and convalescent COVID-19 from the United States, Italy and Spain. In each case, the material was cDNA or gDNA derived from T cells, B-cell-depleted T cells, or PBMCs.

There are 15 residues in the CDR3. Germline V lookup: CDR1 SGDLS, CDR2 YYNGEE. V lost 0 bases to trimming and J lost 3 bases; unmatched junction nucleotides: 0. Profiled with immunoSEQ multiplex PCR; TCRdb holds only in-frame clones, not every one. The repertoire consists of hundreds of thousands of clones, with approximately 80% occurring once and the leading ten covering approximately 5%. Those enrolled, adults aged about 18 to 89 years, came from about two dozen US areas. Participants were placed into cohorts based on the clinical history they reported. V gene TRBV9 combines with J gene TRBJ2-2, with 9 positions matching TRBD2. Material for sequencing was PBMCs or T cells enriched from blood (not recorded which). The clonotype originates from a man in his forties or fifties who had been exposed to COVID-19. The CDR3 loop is CASSVGTSDTGELFF. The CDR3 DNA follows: TGTGCCAGCAGCGTAGGGACTAGCGACACCGGGGAGCTGTTTTTT.